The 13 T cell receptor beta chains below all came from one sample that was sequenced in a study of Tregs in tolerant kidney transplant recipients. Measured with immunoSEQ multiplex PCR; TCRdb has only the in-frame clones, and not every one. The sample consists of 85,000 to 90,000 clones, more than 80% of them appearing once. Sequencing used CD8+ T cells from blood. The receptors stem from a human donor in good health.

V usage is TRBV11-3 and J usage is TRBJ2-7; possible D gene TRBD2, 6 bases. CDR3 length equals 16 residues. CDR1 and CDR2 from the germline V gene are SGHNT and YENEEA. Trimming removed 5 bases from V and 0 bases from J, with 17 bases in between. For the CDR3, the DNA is TGTGCCAGCAGCCCCTCCGGGACTTCAAGCTCCTACGAGCAGTACTTC. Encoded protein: CASSPSGTSSSYEQYF.

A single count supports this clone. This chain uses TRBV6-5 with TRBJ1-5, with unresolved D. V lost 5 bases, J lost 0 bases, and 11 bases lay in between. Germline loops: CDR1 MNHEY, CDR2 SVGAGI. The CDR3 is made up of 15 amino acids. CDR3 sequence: CASSRDSSSNQPQHF. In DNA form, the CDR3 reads TGTGCCAGCAGTCGAGATTCCTCTAGCAATCAGCCCCAGCATTTT.

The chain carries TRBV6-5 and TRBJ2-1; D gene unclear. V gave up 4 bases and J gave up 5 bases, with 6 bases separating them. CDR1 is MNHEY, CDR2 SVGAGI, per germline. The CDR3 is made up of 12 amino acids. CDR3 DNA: TGTGCCAGCAGTTTCAGCCACAATGAGCAGTTCTTC. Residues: CASSFSHNEQFF.

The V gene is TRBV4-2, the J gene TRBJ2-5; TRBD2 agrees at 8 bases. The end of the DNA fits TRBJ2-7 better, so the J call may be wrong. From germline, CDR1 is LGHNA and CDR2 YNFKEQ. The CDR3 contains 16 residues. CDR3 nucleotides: TGTGCCAGCAGCCAGTTACCGGGACTAGACTTCTACGAGCAGTACTTC. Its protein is CASSQLPGLDFYEQYF.

The CDR3 DNA is TGCGCCAGCAGCCAAGAGTTGGCAGGGGGCACCTATGGCTACACCTTC. This codes for CASSQELAGGTYGYTF. The chain joins TRBV4-1 to TRBJ1-2; 8 nucleotides line up with TRBD1. From germline, CDR1 is MGHRA and CDR2 YSYEKL. After removal of 0 bases from V and 4 bases from J, the junction contained 7 bases not matched to a gene. There are 16 residues in the CDR3.

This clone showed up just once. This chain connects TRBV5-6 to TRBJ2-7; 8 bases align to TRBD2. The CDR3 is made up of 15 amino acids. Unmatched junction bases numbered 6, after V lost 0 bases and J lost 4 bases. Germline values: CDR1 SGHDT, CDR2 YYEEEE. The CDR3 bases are TGTGCCAGCAGCTTGGAGGGCGGGAGGTTGTACGAGCAGTACTTC. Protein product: CASSLEGGRLYEQYF.

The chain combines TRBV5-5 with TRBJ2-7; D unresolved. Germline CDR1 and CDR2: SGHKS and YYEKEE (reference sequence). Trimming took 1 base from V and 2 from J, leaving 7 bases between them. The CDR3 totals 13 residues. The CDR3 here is CASSLRGTYEQYF. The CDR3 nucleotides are TGTGCCAGCAGCTTGAGAGGAACCTACGAGCAGTACTTC.

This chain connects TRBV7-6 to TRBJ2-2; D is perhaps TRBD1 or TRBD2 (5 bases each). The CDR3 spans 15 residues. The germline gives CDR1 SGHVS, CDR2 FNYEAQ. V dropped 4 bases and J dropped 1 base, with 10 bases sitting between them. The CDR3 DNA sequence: TGTGCCAGCAGCTGGAGGACAAGGAACACCGGGGAGCTGTTTTTT. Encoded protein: CASSWRTRNTGELFF.

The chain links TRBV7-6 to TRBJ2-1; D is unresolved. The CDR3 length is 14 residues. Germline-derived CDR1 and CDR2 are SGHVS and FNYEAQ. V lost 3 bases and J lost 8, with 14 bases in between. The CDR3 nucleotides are TGTGCCAGCAGCTTGGCAGGTGGGTGGCATGAGCAGTTCTTC. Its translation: CASSLAGGWHEQFF.

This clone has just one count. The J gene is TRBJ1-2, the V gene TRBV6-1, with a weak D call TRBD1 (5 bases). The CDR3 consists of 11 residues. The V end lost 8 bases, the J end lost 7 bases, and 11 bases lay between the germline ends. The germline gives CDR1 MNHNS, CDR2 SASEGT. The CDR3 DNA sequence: TGTGCCAGCCGTTCAGGGAGTGGCTACACCTTC. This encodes CASRSGSGYTF.

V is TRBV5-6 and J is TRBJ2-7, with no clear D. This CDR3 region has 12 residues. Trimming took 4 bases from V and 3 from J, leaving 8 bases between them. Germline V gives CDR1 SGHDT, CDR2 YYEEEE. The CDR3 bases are TGTGCCAGCAGCCGCAGTCTCTACGAGCAGTACTTC. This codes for CASSRSLYEQYF. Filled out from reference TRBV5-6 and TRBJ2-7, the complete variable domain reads DAGVTQSPTHLIKTRGQQVTLRCSPKSGHDTVSWYQQALGQGPQFIFQYYEEEERQRGNFPDRFSGHQFPNYSSELNVNALLLGDSALYLCASSRSLYEQYFGPGTRLTVT.

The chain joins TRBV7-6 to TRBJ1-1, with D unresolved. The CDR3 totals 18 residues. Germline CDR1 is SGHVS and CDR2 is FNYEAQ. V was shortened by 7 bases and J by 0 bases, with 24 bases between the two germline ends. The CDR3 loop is CASNPPLWVSPMNTEAFF. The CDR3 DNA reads TGTGCCAGCAACCCCCCACTTTGGGTATCCCCCATGAACACTGAAGCTTTCTTT. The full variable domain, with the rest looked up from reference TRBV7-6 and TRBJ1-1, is GAGVSQSPRYKVTKRGQDVALRCDPISGHVSLYWYRQALGQGPEFLTYFNYEAQQDKSGLPNDRFSAERPEGSISTLTIQRTEQRDSAMYRCASNPPLWVSPMNTEAFFGQGTRLTVV.

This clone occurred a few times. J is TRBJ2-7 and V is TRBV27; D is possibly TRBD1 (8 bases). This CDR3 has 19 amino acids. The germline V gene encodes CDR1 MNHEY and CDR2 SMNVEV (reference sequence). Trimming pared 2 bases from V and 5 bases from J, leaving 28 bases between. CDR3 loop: CASSLRAGGARGRDDEQYF. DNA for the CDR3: TGTGCCAGCAGTTTACGGGCAGGGGGCGCTCGGGGGAGGGACGACGAGCAGTACTTC.